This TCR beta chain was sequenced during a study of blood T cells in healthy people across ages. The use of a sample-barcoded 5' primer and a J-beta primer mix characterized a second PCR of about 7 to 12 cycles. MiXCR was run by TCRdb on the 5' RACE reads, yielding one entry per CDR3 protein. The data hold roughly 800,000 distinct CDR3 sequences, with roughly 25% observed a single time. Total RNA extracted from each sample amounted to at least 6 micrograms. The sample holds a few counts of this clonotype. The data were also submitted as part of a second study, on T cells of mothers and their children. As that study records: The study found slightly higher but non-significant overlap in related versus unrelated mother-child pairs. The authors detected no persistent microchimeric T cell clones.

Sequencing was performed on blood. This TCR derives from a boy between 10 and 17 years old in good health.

The CDR3 DNA reads as TGTGCCAGCAGCTCCGACCCGATAGGCAATGAGCAGTTCTTC. It is translated as CASSSDPIGNEQFF. The chain combines TRBV13 with TRBJ2-5; D call uncertain. The J call may be in error: the DNA end matches TRBJ2-1 better. CDR3 length: 14 residues. The V gene's germline CDR1 is PRHDT and CDR2 FYEKMQ (reference sequence).